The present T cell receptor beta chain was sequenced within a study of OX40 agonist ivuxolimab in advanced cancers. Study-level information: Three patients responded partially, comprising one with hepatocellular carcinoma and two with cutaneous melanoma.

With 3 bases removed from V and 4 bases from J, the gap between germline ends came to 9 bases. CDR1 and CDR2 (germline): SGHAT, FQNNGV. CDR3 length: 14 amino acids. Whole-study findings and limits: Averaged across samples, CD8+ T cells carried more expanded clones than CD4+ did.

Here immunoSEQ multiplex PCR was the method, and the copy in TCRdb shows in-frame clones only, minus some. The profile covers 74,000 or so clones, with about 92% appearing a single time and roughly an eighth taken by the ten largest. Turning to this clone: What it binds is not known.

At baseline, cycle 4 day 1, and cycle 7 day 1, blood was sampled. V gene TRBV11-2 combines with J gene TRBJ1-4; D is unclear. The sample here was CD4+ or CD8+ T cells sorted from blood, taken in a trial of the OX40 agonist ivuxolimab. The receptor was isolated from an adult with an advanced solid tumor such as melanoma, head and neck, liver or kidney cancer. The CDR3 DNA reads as TGTGCCAGCAGCTTCCCACGGCTTAATGAAAAACTGTTTTTT. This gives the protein CASSFPRLNEKLFF.